The 4 T cell receptor beta chains presented below share a single source sample, sequenced in a study of cytomegalovirus exposure and HLA in healthy donors. Vbeta (60) and Jbeta (13) primers were used in the PCR. The table came from immunoSEQ multiplex PCR; TCRdb's copy has only in-frame clones and leaves some out. The sample lists 95,000 to 150,000 clones, approximately 15% occurring once. Sequenced sample: PBMCs. These receptors originate from a woman aged 18-30 years in good health and CMV-seronegative.

This clone was seen a few times. The V gene is TRBV12-5, the J gene TRBJ2-1; D is unclear. This CDR3 is 12 amino acids long. Germline V gives CDR1 LGHNT, CDR2 FRNRAP. V dropped 1 base and J dropped 9 bases, with 7 bases sitting between them. The CDR3 coding sequence is TGTGCTAGTGGTTTGGGCGTTTCTGAGCAGTTCTTC. Translated, it gives CASGLGVSEQFF. Full variable domain (remainder filled in from reference TRBV12-5 and TRBJ2-1): DARVTQTPRHKVTEMGQEVTMRCQPILGHNTVFWYRQTMMQGLELLAYFRNRAPLDDSGMPKDRFSAEMPDATLATLKIQPSEPRDSAVYFCASGLGVSEQFFGPGTRLTVL.

The V and J genes are TRBV29-1 and TRBJ2-2; 9 bases line up with TRBD2. CDR3 length: 15 residues. Germline CDR1 and CDR2: SQVTM and ANQGSEA. V lost 6 bases, J lost 7 bases, and 12 bases stayed unmatched. For the CDR3, the DNA is TGCAGCGTCGCGTACCGCGGGAGGGCTGGCGGGGAGCTGTTTTTT. Amino acids: CSVAYRGRAGGELFF.

The chain is built from TRBV6-5 and TRBJ2-7; 9 nucleotides line up with TRBD2. In germline, CDR1 is MNHEY, CDR2 SVGAGI. This CDR3 is 14 amino acids long. Trimming cost V 8 bases and J 0 bases; bases outside gene matches: 5. CDR3 coding DNA: TGTGCCAGCGGGGCGGGAGGGCCCTCCTACGAGCAGTACTTC. Protein sequence: CASGAGGPSYEQYF.

V usage is TRBV6-6 and J usage is TRBJ2-5, with D unresolved. Germline values: CDR1 MNHNY, CDR2 SVGAGI (reference sequence). Trimming pared 8 bases from V and 5 bases from J, leaving 12 bases between. The CDR3 runs to 12 residues. For the CDR3, the DNA is TGTGCCAGCGGTTTTGTCGGGGAGACCCAGTACTTC. It yields the protein CASGFVGETQYF.